This entry concerns a single T cell receptor beta chain. The CDR3 runs to 16 residues. CDR1 is MGHDK, CDR2 SYGVNS, per germline. V gave up 2 bases and J gave up 1 base; unmatched junction bases: 5. These data come from a study of blood T cell repertoires in COVID-19. Clones were read by immunoSEQ multiplex PCR, and TCRdb kept only the in-frame ones, dropping some. This table has under 130,000 clones, 75% to 90% appearing once. The source of this sequence is a human donor in a cohort sampled during active or convalescent COVID-19. The sequencing input was peripheral blood. The chain couples TRBV25-1 to TRBJ2-5, with 9 bases aligning to TRBD1. CDR3 in amino acids: CASSEGGQGPQETQYF. CDR3 nucleotides: TGTGCCAGCAGTGAAGGGGGACAGGGTCCCCAAGAGACCCAGTACTTC.